The entry below gives a single T cell receptor beta chain sequence along with its context. The antigen remains undetermined. This may be a read error: a much more frequent sequence differs by one nucleotide. TCRdb reprocessed the PCR reads via MiXCR and lists one record per CDR3 protein. The sample records approximately 550,000 distinct CDR3 sequences, around 23% being singletons. Naive CD8 T cells were sorted, and the gate applied was CD8+CD4-CCR7+CD45RA+. Trimming cost V 0 bases and J 5 bases; bases outside gene matches: 10. The CDR3 covers 17 residues. CDR1 is SGHVS and CDR2 is FNYEAQ in the germline V gene. These data are taken from a study of molecular identifiers for immune sequencing clone quantification. General study points: Identical TCR molecules sharing a barcode could underestimate highly expanded clone sizes. For effector cells, clones above 20 RNA copies held over 97% of molecules; for naive cells, under 1%.

Sequencing was carried out using naive CD8+ T cells from blood, with Jurkat cell RNA spiked in. Described subset: FACS-sorted CD8+CD4-CCR7+CD45RA+ naive T cells. The source of this sequence is a human donor in good health. Some libraries in this study had Jurkat cell RNA spiked in. The gene calls are TRBV7-6 and TRBJ2-7; 10 bases are shared with TRBD1. The CDR3 DNA sequence: TGTGCCAGCAGCTTAGCGCCAATGACAGGGGGCACGGACGAGCAGTACTTC. Translated: CASSLAPMTGGTDEQYF.